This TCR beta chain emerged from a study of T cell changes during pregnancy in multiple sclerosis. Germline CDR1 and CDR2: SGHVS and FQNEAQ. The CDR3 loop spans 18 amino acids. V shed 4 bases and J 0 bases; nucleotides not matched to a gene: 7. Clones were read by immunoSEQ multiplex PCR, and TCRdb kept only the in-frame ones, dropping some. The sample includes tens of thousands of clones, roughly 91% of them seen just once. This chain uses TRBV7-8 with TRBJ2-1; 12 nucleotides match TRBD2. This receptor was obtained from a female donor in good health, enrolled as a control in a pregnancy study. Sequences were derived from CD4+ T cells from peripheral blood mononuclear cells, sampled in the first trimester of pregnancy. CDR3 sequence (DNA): TGTGCCAGCAGCTCACTAGCGGGGGGTGCTATCTCCTACAATGAGCAGTTCTTC. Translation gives CASSSLAGGAISYNEQFF.